This T cell receptor beta chain comes out of a study of identical twins. V was pared by 4 bases and J by 10 bases, with 5 bases of the junction left unmatched. Germline CDR1 SEHNR, CDR2 FQNEAQ (reference sequence). The CDR3 consists of 15 residues. TCRdb independently ran MiXCR on the 5' RACE reads; one entry per CDR3 protein. In the table there are about 430,000 distinct CDR3 sequences, around a sixth of which are singletons. The receptor was derived from a man aged 45-65 years in good health. The sample was naive T cells sorted from blood. The chain joins TRBV7-9 to TRBJ2-2, with 14 bases identical to TRBD2. The CDR3 DNA is TGTGCCAGCAGCTCGGGACTAGCGGGAGAAATGGAGCTGTTTTTT. Residues: CASSSGLAGEMELFF.